These 9 T cell receptor beta chains were sequenced from one sample in a study of cytomegalovirus exposure and HLA in healthy donors. Primers for the PCR totalled 60 Vbeta and 13 Jbeta. Produced via immunoSEQ multiplex PCR; TCRdb's table is partial and in-frame only. The table lists some 150,000 clones, about 82% of them singletons. The material sequenced was PBMCs. Every receptor here comes from a woman between 40 and 50 years old in good health and CMV-seropositive.

The sample holds a few counts of this clone. The V gene is TRBV4-2, the J gene TRBJ2-2; 8 bases agree with TRBD2. Germline values: CDR1 LGHNA, CDR2 YNFKEQ. The V segment lost 5 bases and the J segment 4 bases; nucleotides outside the gene matches: 3. CDR3 size: 14 residues. The CDR3 loop is CASSSGGATGELFF. CDR3 DNA: TGTGCCAGCAGCTCGGGGGGGGCCACCGGGGAGCTGTTTTTT.

This chain connects TRBV28 to TRBJ1-1; D may be TRBD1 (5 bases). The CDR3 has 17 residues. Trimming pared 7 bases from V and 2 bases from J, leaving 23 bases between. From germline, CDR1 is MDHEN and CDR2 SYDVKM. The CDR3 reads CASKPGPQWIGNTEAFF. The CDR3 DNA is TGTGCCAGCAAACCAGGGCCCCAGTGGATAGGAAACACTGAAGCTTTCTTT.

This chain connects TRBV18 to TRBJ2-7; 7 bases fit TRBD1. This CDR3 region has 13 residues. From germline, CDR1 is KGHSH and CDR2 LQKENI. Germline trimming cut 5 bases from V and 3 bases from J; bases unmatched to any gene: 4. CDR3 loop: CASSSGQSYEQYF. The CDR3 DNA reads as TGTGCCAGCTCATCGGGACAGAGCTACGAGCAGTACTTC.

V and J are TRBV30 and TRBJ1-2; 7 positions match TRBD1. Germline trimming cut 2 bases from V and 3 bases from J; bases unmatched to any gene: 3. Germline lookup yields CDR1 GTSNPN and CDR2 SVGIG (reference sequence). The CDR3 is 13 residues long. CDR3 in amino acids: CAWSSGGYYGYTF. The CDR3 bases are TGTGCCTGGAGTTCAGGGGGATACTATGGCTACACCTTC.

This clone was observed once. The rearrangement joins TRBV2 to TRBJ2-7; D perhaps matches TRBD1 (6 bases). The CDR3 consists of 14 residues. The V and J ends lost 6 bases and 3 bases respectively, with 15 bases between them. Germline V gene sequence: CDR1 SNHLY, CDR2 FYNNEI. The CDR3 region is CASSTPGDNYEQYF. CDR3 bases: TGTGCCAGCAGCACCCCAGGGGACAACTACGAGCAGTACTTC.

The chain employs TRBV25-1 and TRBJ2-1; TRBD2 matches at 12 bases. The CDR3 is 15 residues long. Unmatched junction bases numbered 9, after V lost 5 bases and J lost 10 bases. CDR1 MGHDK and CDR2 SYGVNS come from the germline V gene. The CDR3 here is CASSTWASGRGEQFF. As DNA, the CDR3 is TGTGCCAGCAGTACTTGGGCTAGCGGGAGGGGCGAGCAGTTCTTC.

The chain uses TRBV14 and TRBJ2-3, with 7 bases aligning to TRBD1. This CDR3 has 15 amino acids. V shed 1 base and J 1 base; nucleotides not matched to a gene: 2. Germline V lookup: CDR1 SGHDN, CDR2 FVKESK. As DNA, the CDR3 is TGTGCCAGCAGCCAAGGGGACAGACGCACAGATACGCAGTATTTT. Translated, it gives CASSQGDRRTDTQYF.

The count of this clone is one. The chain couples TRBV4-2 to TRBJ2-1, with TRBD2 identical over 7 bases. Losses at the gene ends were 1 base for V and 4 bases for J; bases not matched to a gene: 7. The CDR3 is 16 residues long. Germline V gives CDR1 LGHNA, CDR2 YNFKEQ. The CDR3 loop reads CASSQVGGMRYNEQFF. CDR3 DNA sequence: TGTGCCAGCAGCCAAGTCGGGGGGATGAGGTACAATGAGCAGTTCTTC.

CDR3 sequence: CASSSRTGGYNSPLHF. The CDR3 nucleotides are TGTGCCAGCAGCTCCCGGACAGGGGGCTATAATTCACCCCTCCACTTT. J is TRBJ1-6 and V is TRBV5-4; the match to TRBD1 covers 10 bases. Germline CDR1 and CDR2: SGHNT and YYREEE (reference sequence). V lost 3 bases, J lost 3 bases, and 3 bases stayed unmatched. This CDR3 has 16 residues.